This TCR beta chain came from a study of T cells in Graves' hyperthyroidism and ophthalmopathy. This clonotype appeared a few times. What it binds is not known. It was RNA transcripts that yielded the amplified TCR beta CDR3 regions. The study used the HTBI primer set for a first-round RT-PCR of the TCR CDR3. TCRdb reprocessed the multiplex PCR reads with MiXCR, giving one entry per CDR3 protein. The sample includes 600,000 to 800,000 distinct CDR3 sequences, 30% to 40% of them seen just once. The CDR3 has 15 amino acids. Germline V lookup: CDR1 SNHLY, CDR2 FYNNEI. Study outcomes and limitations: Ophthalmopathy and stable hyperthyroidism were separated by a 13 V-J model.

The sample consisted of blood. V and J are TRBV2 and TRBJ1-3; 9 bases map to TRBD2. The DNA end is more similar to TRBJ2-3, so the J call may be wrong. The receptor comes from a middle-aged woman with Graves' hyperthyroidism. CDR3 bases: TGTGCCAGCAGTGAATGGACTAGCGTGGCAGATACGCAGTATTTT. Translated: CASSEWTSVADTQYF.